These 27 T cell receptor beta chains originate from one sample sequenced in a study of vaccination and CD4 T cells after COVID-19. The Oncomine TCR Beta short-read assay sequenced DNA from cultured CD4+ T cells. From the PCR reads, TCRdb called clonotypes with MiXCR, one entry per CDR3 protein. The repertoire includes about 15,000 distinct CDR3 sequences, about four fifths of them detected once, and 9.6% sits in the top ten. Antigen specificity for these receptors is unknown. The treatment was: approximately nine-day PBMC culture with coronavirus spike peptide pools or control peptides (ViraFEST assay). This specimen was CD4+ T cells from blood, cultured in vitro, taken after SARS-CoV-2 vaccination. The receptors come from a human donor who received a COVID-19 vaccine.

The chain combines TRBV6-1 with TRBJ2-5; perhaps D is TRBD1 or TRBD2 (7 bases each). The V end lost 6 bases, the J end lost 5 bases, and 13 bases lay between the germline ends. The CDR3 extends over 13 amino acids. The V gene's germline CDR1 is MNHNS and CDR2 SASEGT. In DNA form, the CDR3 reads TGTGCCAGCAGATGGGAGGGGGCTGAGACCCAGTACTTC. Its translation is CASRWEGAETQYF.

The CDR3 spells CASSYRGVGGSEAFF. The CDR3 DNA reads TGTGCCAGCAGTTACCGAGGTGTGGGCGGAAGCGAAGCTTTCTTT. The chain has TRBV12-3 or TRBV12-4 and TRBJ1-1; no reliable D call. The CDR3 runs 15 residues. Deletions cut 4 bases from V and 8 bases from J, with 20 bases between.

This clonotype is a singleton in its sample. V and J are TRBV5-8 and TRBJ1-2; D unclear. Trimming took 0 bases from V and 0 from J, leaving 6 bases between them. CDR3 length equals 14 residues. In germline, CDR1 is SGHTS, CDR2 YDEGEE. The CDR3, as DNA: TGTGCCAGCAGCTTGGTCGGGACTAACTATGGCTACACCTTC. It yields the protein CASSLVGTNYGYTF.

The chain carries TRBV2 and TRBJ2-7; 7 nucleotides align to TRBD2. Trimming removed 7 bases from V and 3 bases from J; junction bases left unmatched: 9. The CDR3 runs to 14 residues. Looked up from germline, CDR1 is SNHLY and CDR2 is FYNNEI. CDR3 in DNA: TGTGCCAGCAAGGTCCGGAGCGGGGACTACGAGCAGTACTTC. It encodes CASKVRSGDYEQYF.

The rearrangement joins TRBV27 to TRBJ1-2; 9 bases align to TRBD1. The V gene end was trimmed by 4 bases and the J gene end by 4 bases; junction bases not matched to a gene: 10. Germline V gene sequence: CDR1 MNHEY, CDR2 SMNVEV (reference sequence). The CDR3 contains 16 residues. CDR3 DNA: TGTGCCAGCAGTTCAACAGGGGGCGTTTCTCGCTATGGCTACACCTTC. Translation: CASSSTGGVSRYGYTF.

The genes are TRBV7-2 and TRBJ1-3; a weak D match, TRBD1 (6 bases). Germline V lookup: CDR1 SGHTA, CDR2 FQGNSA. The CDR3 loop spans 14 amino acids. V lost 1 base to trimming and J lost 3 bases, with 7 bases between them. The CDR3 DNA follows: TGTGCCAGCAGCTTAGGGACAGATGGAAACACCATATATTTT. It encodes CASSLGTDGNTIYF.

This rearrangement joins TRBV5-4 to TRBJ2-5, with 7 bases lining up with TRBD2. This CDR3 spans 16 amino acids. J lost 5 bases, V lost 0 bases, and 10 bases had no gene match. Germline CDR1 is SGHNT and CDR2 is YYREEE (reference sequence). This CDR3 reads CASSLAIGLEMETQYF. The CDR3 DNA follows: TGTGCCAGCAGCTTGGCCATAGGACTAGAGATGGAGACCCAGTACTTC.

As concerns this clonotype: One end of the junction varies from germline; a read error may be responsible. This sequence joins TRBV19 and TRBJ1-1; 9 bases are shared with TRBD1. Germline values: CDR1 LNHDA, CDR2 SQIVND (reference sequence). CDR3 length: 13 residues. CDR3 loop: CASTGGQGPEAFF. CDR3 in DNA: TGTGCCAGTACCGGGGGACAGGGACCTGAGGCTTTCTTT.

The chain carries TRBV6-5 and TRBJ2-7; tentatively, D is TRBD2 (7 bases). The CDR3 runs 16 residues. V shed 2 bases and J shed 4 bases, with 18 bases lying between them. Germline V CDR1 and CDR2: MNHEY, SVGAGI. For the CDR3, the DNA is TGTGCCAGCAGTTACATCCGTGGGGGGGCGAGGTACGAGCAGTACTTC. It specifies CASSYIRGGARYEQYF.

CDR3 in amino acids: CASSLGRGEGYTF. Here the CDR3 DNA reads TGTGCCAGCAGCTTGGGCAGGGGAGAAGGCTACACCTTC. The V and J genes are TRBV11-3 and TRBJ1-2; D might be TRBD1 (6 bases). CDR3 length: 13 amino acids. The V end was cut by 3 bases, the J end by 8 bases, with 13 bases between. Germline V gene lookup returns CDR1 SGHNT and CDR2 YENEEA.

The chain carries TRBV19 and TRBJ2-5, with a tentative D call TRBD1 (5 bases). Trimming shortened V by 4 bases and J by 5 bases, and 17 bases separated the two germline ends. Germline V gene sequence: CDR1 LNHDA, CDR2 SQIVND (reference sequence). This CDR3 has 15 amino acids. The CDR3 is CASSNGRIPGETQYF. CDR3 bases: TGTGCCAGTAGTAATGGTAGAATACCAGGGGAGACCCAGTACTTC.

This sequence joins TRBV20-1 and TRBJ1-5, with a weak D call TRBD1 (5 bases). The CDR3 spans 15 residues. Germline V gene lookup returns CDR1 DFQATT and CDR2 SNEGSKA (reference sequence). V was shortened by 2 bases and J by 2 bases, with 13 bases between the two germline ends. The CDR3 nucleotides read TGCAGTGCTAGAAGCCCTACAGGACGCAATCAGCCCCAGCATTTT. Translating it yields CSARSPTGRNQPQHF.

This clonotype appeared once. CDR3 bases: TGCAGTGCTGAGGGACAGGGCTATGGCTACACCTTC. Its translation is CSAEGQGYGYTF. The chain combines TRBV20-1 with TRBJ1-2, with 9 bases fitting TRBD1. Germline CDR1 and CDR2: DFQATT and SNEGSKA (reference sequence). The V and J ends lost 5 bases and 4 bases, in that order; junction bases with no gene match: 2. The CDR3 sequence is 12 residues long.

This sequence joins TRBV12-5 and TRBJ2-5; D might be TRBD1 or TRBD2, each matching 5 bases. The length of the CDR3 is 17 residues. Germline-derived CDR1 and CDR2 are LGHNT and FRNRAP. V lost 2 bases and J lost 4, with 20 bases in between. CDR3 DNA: TGTGCTAGTGGTTTGACGAGGGGACGGGGTTTACGAGAGACCCAGTACTTC. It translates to CASGLTRGRGLRETQYF.

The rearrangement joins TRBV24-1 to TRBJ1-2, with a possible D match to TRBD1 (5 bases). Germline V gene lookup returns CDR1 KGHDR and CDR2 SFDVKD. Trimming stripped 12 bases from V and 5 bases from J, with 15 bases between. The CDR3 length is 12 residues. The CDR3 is CAPPSPGYGYTF. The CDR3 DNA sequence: TGTGCCCCCCCGTCCCCAGGGTATGGCTACACCTTC.

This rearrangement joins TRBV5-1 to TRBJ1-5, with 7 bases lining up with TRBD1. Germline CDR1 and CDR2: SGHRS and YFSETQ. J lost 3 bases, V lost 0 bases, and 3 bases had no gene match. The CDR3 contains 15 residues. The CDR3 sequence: CASSLATGVNQPQHF. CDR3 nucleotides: TGCGCCAGCAGCTTGGCCACAGGGGTCAATCAGCCCCAGCATTTT.

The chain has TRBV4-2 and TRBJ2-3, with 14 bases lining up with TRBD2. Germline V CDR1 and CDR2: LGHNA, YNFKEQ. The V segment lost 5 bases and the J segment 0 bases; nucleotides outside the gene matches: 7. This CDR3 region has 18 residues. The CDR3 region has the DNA TGTGCCAGCAGCAGCCCCGGGACTAGCGGGGGTAGCACAGATACGCAGTATTTT. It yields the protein CASSSPGTSGGSTDTQYF.

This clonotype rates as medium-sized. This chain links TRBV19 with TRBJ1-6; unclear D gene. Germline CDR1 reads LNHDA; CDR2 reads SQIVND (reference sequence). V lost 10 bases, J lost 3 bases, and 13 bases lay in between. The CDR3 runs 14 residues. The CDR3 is CATKDGLYNSPLHF. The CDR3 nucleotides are TGTGCCACCAAGGACGGGCTCTATAATTCACCCCTCCACTTT.

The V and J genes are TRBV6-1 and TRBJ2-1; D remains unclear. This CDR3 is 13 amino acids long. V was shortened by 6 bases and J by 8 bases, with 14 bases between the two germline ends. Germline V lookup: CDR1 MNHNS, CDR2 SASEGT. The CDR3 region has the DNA TGTGCCAGCAGGAGGAGTGGAATGGATGAGCAGTTCTTC. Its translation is CASRRSGMDEQFF.

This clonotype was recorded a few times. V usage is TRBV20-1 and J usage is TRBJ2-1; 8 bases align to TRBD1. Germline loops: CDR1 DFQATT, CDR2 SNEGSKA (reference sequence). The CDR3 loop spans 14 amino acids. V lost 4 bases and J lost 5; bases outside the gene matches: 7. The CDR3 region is CSAKTGEVDNEQFF. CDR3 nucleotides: TGCAGTGCTAAGACAGGGGAGGTAGACAATGAGCAGTTCTTC.

The CDR3 is CASRLSNQPQHF. In nucleotides, the CDR3 is TGTGCCAGCAGGCTCAGCAATCAGCCCCAGCATTTT. The chain joins TRBV28 to TRBJ1-5, with unresolved D. V lost 6 bases and J 1 base, leaving 4 bases between the germline ends. Germline V gives CDR1 MDHEN, CDR2 SYDVKM. The CDR3 is 12 residues long.

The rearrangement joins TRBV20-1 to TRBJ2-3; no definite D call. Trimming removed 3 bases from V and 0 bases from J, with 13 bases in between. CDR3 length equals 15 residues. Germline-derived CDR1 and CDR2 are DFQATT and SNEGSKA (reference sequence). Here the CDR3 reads CSASEPRQSTDTQYF. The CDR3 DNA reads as TGCAGTGCTAGCGAACCCCGACAAAGCACAGATACGCAGTATTTT.

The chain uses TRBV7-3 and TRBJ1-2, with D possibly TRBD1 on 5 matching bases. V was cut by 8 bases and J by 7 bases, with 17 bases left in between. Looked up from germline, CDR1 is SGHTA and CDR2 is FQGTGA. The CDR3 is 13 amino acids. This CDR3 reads CASSEDGDSGYTF. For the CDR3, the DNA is TGTGCCAGCTCCGAAGACGGGGACTCTGGCTACACCTTC. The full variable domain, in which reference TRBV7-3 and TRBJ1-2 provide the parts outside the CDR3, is GAGVSQTPSNKVTEKGKYVELRCDPISGHTALYWYRQSLGQGPEFLIYFQGTGAADDSGLPNDRFFAVRPEGSVSTLKIQRTERGDSAVYLCASSEDGDSGYTFGSGTRLTVV.

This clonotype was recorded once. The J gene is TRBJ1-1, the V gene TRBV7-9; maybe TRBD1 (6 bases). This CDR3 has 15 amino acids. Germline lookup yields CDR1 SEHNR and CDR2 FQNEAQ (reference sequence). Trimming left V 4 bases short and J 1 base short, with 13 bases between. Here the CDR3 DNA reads TGTGCCAGCAGCTCGTCCGGGACACCGAACACTGAAGCTTTCTTT. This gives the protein CASSSSGTPNTEAFF. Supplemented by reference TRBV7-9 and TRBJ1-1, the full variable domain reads DTGVSQNPRHKITKRGQNVTFRCDPISEHNRLYWYRQTLGQGPEFLTYFQNEAQLEKSRLLSDRFSAERPKGSFSTLEIQRTEQGDSAMYLCASSSSGTPNTEAFFGQGTRLTVV.

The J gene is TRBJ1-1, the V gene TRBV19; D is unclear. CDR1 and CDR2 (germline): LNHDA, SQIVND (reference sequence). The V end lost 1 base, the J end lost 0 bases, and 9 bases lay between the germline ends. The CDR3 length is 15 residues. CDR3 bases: TGTGCCAGTAGTATAGCCTTGGGCATGAACACTGAAGCTTTCTTT. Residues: CASSIALGMNTEAFF.

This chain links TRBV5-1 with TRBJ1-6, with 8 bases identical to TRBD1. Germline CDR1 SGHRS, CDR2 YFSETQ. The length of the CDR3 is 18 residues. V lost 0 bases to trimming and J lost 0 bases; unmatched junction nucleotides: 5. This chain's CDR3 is CASSLGTGMSSYNSPLHF. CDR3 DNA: TGCGCCAGCAGCTTGGGGACAGGGATGAGCTCCTATAATTCACCCCTCCACTTT.

The CDR3 nucleotides are TGTGCCAGCTCACCGATCCGGGGCAGGATTGACTATGGCTACACCTTC. It translates to CASSPIRGRIDYGYTF. The chain is built from TRBV18 and TRBJ1-2, with D perhaps TRBD1 (5 bases). This CDR3 comprises 16 residues. Germline assignment: CDR1 KGHSH and CDR2 LQKENI. The V end lost 3 bases, the J end lost 3 bases, and 17 bases lay between the germline ends.